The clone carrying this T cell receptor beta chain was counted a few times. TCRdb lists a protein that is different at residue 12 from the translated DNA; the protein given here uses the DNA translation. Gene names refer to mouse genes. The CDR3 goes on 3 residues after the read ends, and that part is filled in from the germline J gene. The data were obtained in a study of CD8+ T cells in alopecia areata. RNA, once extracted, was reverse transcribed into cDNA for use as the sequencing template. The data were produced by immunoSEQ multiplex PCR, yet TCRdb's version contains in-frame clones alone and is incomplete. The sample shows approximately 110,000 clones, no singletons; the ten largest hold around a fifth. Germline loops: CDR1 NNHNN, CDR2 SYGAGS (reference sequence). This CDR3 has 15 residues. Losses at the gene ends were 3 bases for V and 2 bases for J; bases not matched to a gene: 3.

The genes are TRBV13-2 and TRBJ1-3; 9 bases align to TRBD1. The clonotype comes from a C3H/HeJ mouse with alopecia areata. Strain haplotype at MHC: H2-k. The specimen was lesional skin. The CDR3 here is CASGAGTGTGNTLYF. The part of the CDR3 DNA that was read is TGTGCCAGCGGTGCCGGGACAGGGACTGGAAATACG.